A selection of T cell receptor beta chains follows, all from one sample in a study of cytomegalovirus exposure and HLA in healthy donors. Generated by immunoSEQ multiplex PCR, the TCRdb table keeps only in-frame clones and is missing some. There are some 130,000 clones in the sample; 84% occur only once, and approximately 1.4% lies in the top ten. Sequenced input: PBMCs. The receptor source for this set is a woman aged 25 to 39 in good health and CMV-seronegative. CDR3s leave out the opening cysteine and the closing phenylalanine or tryptophan. Some rows have no size entry. The others give once, few or many, or a class for an expanded clone.

NA,13,TRBJ1-1,TRBV5-1,ASSPRTGMGTEAF
NA,12,TRBJ2-7,TRBV9,ASSSGTVPYEQY
NA,14,TRBJ2-1,TRBV13,ASSLPGTGGYNEQF
NA,13,TRBJ1-1,TRBV10-3,AISDRDRGRAEAF
once,15,TRBJ2-1,TRBV9,ASSVGGRHPSYNEQF
NA,14,TRBJ2-3,TRBV4-2,ASSQVVGGASDTQY
NA,13,TRBJ2-7,TRBV15,ATSRATGGSYEQY
NA,15,TRBJ1-5,TRBV28,ASSLSTETGSMGSQH
NA,14,TRBJ1-6,TRBV18,ASSPITGGRNSPLH
NA,14,TRBJ1-6,TRBV10-3,AIRATRGIRDSPLH
NA,14,TRBJ2-7,TRBV2,AMLSTGKVGMGEQY
NA,13,TRBJ1-6,TRBV2,ASTPPGYGNSPLH
NA,12,TRBJ2-7,TRBV10-3,AISVRDIPYEQY
NA,11,TRBJ2-7,TRBV5-1,ASRPTDRYEQY
many,14,TRBJ1-3,TRBV5-6,ASSARISLSGNTIY
NA,13,TRBJ2-5,TRBV28,ASSFIMVGQETQY
once,12,TRBJ2-3,TRBV9,ASSYLGSADTQY
NA,13,TRBJ2-5,TRBV7-2,ASSLDGQRTRTQY
NA,13,TRBJ2-2,TRBV2,ASSVPGQGAGELF
NA,14,TRBJ2-1,TRBV4-1,ASSLTGGAMYNEQF
once,13,TRBJ2-5,TRBV15,ATSRELTGGRTQY
NA,13,TRBJ2-1,TRBV9,ASSVASGHYNEQF
NA,12,TRBJ2-2,TRBV15,ATSRDRTAGELF
NA,9,TRBJ2-3,TRBV20-1,SASQADTQY
NA,13,TRBJ2-4,TRBV2,ASMEGQVAKNIQY
NA,14,TRBJ2-3,TRBV19,ASSIGSGGFTDTQY
NA,15,TRBJ1-6,TRBV19,ASSSGDRGRYNSPLH
NA,10,TRBJ1-1,TRBV5-4,ASSFGNTEAF
NA,11,TRBJ1-6,TRBV18,ASSPGQNSPLH
NA,11,TRBJ2-2,TRBV2,ASSDGLAGELF
once,10,TRBJ2-7,TRBV15,ATSRGRQRQH
NA,12,TRBJ2-2,TRBV11-2,ASSPTGGTGELF
NA,14,TRBJ1-2,TRBV5-1,ASSSQTGARRYGYT
NA,12,TRBJ2-3,TRBV5-4,ASSPDRLTDTQY
NA,12,TRBJ1-3,TRBV15,ATVRGQIGNTIY
NA,12,TRBJ2-7,TRBV2,ASSARQARREQY
NA,13,TRBJ2-7,TRBV5-1,ASSQRNLQGDEQY
NA,12,TRBJ2-7,TRBV19,ASSMGQGVNEQY
NA,11,TRBJ1-3,TRBV6-5,ASSRTSGNTIY
NA,15,TRBJ2-3,TRBV14,ASSQWSGGGLTDTQY
NA,11,TRBJ2-5,TRBV4-2,ASSRSLGETQY
NA,15,TRBJ2-6,TRBV9,ASSALPISGGANVLT
NA,14,TRBJ2-5,TRBV12-5,ASGSGSAGGQETQY
NA,18,TRBJ2-7,TRBV10-3,AISENGEESRDRLSYEQY
NA,13,TRBJ2-2,TRBV11-2,ASSNAGRGRGELF
NA,13,TRBJ2-5,TRBV14,ASSQEGRGLETQY
once,11,TRBJ1-5,TRBV2,ASSRGDGQPQH
few,11,TRBJ1-1,TRBV2,ASLIRGNTEAF
few,12,TRBJ2-7,TRBV2,ASQDRGGREEQY
few,10,TRBJ1-2,TRBV2,ASSKQGQGAT
NA,13,TRBJ2-2,TRBV10-3,AISGGQGISGELF
NA,14,TRBJ1-1,TRBV6-5,ASSYSRAGGYDEAF